This note documents a single T cell receptor beta chain sequence. Its antigen target is currently unknown. Qualities for individual bases were not recorded, and no much larger clone is one base off. This entry belongs to a study of cytomegalovirus exposure and HLA in healthy donors (dated by TCRdb to 2016 to 2017). Study-wide context: According to an earlier analysis of 587 of the donors, about 170 million T cells yielded some 110 million unique TCR beta sequences and 276 Gb of sequence data. An early release covering just under 650 HLA-typed donors comprised about 300 gigabases of sequencing data and 85 million to 100 million unique TCR sequences. The study combined high-throughput TCR immunosequencing, statistical association of individual TCRs with disease status, and machine learning to predict cytomegalovirus infection status. The study used immunosequencing to profile the T cell repertoires of several hundred subjects and linked those repertoires to cytomegalovirus serostatus. To decide whether each TCR beta V gene segment behaved as functional or pseudogenic, an earlier analysis of 587 of the donors relied on high-throughput TCR beta sequencing. A later analysis re-analyzed previously published TCR beta repertoires from approximately 700 donors and added high-resolution HLA genotyping to study TCR occurrence patterns. Donor age, sex, ethnicity and CMV serostatus were compiled together with the repertoire data. Typing coverage varied by locus: roughly 620-640 donors for A, B, C, DRB1 and DQB1; approximately 560 for DQA1; more than 600 for DPA1; some 470 for DPB1. All discovery cohort repertoires had been generated on a single sequencing platform. Rather than using new phenotypic data, the later analysis identified candidate immune exposures from TCR beta sequences and from how often those sequences occurred across donors. The study aimed to test whether cataloging public T cell receptors could reveal signatures of past pathogen exposure. The genetic ancestry cluster associated with self-reported Caucasian donors included roughly 84% of the roughly 400 genotyped donors. Roughly five DR-DQ haplotypes were handled as single units for association and clustering because linkage in the cohort was strong. Class I and class II HLA loci were covered by the typing at four-digit resolution. A later genetic analysis took genome-wide SNP genotypes for about three fifths of the 666 donors and used that subset as a discovery cohort. Besides the first cohort of 666 subjects, a separate validation cohort made up of 95 to 150 different subjects was used. On average, 235,054 unique TCR beta nucleotide sequences were sequenced per donor among 300 to 500 genotyped donors of the cohort, with roughly 18% of those sequences being non-productive.

The CDR3 spans 14 residues, from the cysteine through the phenylalanine. Of the read, only the CDR3 DNA is kept; its 42 bases are in frame from base 1. Sequences SGHDT (CDR1) and YYEEEE (CDR2) are obtained from the germline V gene. Trimmed from V: 4 bases; trimmed from J: 5 bases; junction bases lacking a gene match: 5. The cohort was made up of approximately 670 healthy bone marrow donors. At the time of sampling, every cohort member was nominally healthy, though immune exposures that went unrecorded were likely present. The donor was CMV seronegative and was included in the group of a few hundred seronegative cohort members. Each donor provided a peripheral blood sample, and peripheral blood mononuclear cells were used for TCR beta sequencing. The Qiagen DNeasy Blood Extraction Kit was used to extract genomic DNA from the blood cell samples. The library was made by the immunoSEQ multiplex PCR assay. A mixture of 60 forward primers for TCR Vbeta segments and 13 reverse primers for TCR Jbeta segments was used in the multiplex PCR. The CDR3 region of rearranged TCR beta genes was amplified from genomic DNA by a multiplex PCR assay. Amplified TCR beta libraries were sequenced as 87-base-pair reads on the Illumina HiSeq System. In the paper's pipeline: A later analysis tallied approximately 87 million unique TCR beta chains across the 600 to 700 repertoires, and approximately 12 million of those chains were shared by two or more donors. Raw reads were error-corrected and collapsed into unique sequences with a nearest-neighbor algorithm that merged closely related sequences to remove PCR and sequencing errors. To assign V, D and J gene segments, CDR3 sequences were aligned to IMGT reference sequences. For a sequence to be retained, a match of at least six nucleotides to both a V gene segment and a J gene segment was required. A rearrangement counted as productive if the CDR3 had no stop codons and remained in frame with V and J, and every other rearrangement counted as non-productive. Following IMGT convention, CDR3 was defined as the stretch from the second conserved V-encoded cysteine up to the conserved J-encoded phenylalanine. Sequences without an unambiguous match to a single V gene segment were excluded from the earlier analysis of 587 of the donors. An earlier analysis of 587 of the donors called V segments functional above 56.7% productive rearrangements and segregating when the between-donor standard deviation exceeded 5%. A statistical classification framework was built for diagnosing cytomegalovirus status from the catalog of TCR beta chain sequences. In a later analysis, V and J genes were assigned by comparing TCR nucleotide sequences against IMGT/GENE-DB human TR gene sequences. A later analysis assigned CDR3 sequences and most-parsimonious VDJ recombination scenarios with the TCRdist pipeline. In a later analysis, every TCR beta chain was defined by the combination of its CDR3 amino acid sequence and its V-gene family, and reads without a unique V-gene family were dropped. To address suspected cross-contamination and a sequencing artifact, a later analysis removed 550 to 750 highly shared, low-generation-probability nucleotide sequences. In a later analysis, a clonal expansion index for each public chain was calculated from normalized within-repertoire ranks of inferred template counts. In a later analysis, generation probabilities were computed using a VDJ recombination model fitted to out-of-frame rearrangements, and the results were checked against IGoR. Hypergeometric tests were used in a later analysis to score TCR-TCR, TCR-HLA and TCR-CMV co-occurrence, with a repertoire-size bias correction applied to the TCR pairs. To estimate false discovery rates, a later analysis permuted the HLA or CMV assignments 20 times. In a later analysis, co-occurring TCRs were grouped using DBSCAN, and TCRdist sequence similarity was added for clustering within HLA-allele-positive subsets. Co-occurrence clustering excluded repertoires with fewer than 30,000 or more than 120,000 public chains, plus five with anomalous nucleotide sharing. TCRdb retrieved this table from immuneACCESS and kept in-frame rearrangements only. Not all clones are present; in checked studies, unresolved V genes account for under half, and no reason is known for the remainder. V and J calls and clone size are copied from that table; D and trimming were computed from the DNA. Recorded for this sample are 85,000 to 120,000 clones; 71% of them occurred a single time. In total, the top ten clones hold over 2.5% of the sample.

The study at large found these results: The earlier analysis of about 600 of the donors excluded some 16 rarely observed V segments, including chromosome 9 orphons, because counts were too low. In vitro tests confirmed that a few of the cytomegalovirus-associated TCR beta chains recognize cytomegalovirus antigens. A further reported finding was that TCR beta sequences accurately predicted the HLA-A and HLA-B alleles for most subjects in the first cohort. In both the original and validation cohorts, the classifier was reported to diagnose cytomegalovirus status with high specificity and sensitivity. While some public TCRs were present in many individuals, most TCR sequences turned up only very rarely across donors. Linkage disequilibrium might explain the correlated functional status among segregating V segments, but an unknown experimental factor could not be ruled out. In an earlier analysis of some 640 of the donors, most TCR beta V segments were observed in productive rearrangements about 87% or about 30% of the time, broadly matching IMGT annotations. Because HLA typing was missing for some donors at each locus, association tests included only the typed subset. A later analysis associated around 16,000 TCR beta sequences with specific HLA alleles at a false discovery rate of 0.05. In a later analysis, the rate of TCR association differed among HLA loci, with DRB1 alleles having the most associated TCRs and HLA-C alleles having the fewest. A cluster of highly shared sequence variants was judged likely to represent a technical artifact of the sequencing pipeline. Because the 87-base-pair reads could not distinguish some IMGT-functional V segments, including TRBV6-2 and TRBV6-3, those segments were excluded. A later analysis reported that several top co-occurrence clusters appeared linked to parvovirus B19, influenza, CMV and Epstein-Barr virus. Strong co-occurrence of HLA alleles, especially DR and DQ, made assigning TCR associations to individual alleles difficult. An association between a missense DCLRE1C variant and V-gene and J-gene trimming of TCR beta chains was found in a later genetic analysis and replicated in an independent cohort. In the study, around 160 TCR beta chains were listed as associated with cytomegalovirus. According to the authors, the approach could potentially be generalized to other disease states and immunological phenotypes. A later genetic analysis reported fewer N-insertions in productive TCRs among donors in an Asian-associated ancestry cluster than the roughly 700-donor mean. The presence/absence analyses assumed that sequencing depth was roughly uniform across donors, and that assumption may not be true. This cohort had only TCR beta chains sequenced, and the lack of alpha or paired-chain data limited which features could be detected. A later analysis found that HLA-associated TCR beta chains were more clonally expanded and had lower generation probabilities than equally common non-associated chains. A later analysis found that most CMV-associated TCR beta chains appeared HLA-restricted, with HLA associations seemingly driven largely by CMV exposure. For the cohort, immune exposure information was limited to CMV serostatus.

The V and J segments used are TRBV5-6 and TRBJ2-7; the central 11 bases match TRBD2. Specimen: PBMCs. This receptor was obtained from a female donor in good health and CMV-seronegative. The DNA sequence reads TGTGCCAGCAGCCTTAGCGGGAGGGCCAACGAGCAGTACTTC. Its protein reads: CASSLSGRANEQYF.